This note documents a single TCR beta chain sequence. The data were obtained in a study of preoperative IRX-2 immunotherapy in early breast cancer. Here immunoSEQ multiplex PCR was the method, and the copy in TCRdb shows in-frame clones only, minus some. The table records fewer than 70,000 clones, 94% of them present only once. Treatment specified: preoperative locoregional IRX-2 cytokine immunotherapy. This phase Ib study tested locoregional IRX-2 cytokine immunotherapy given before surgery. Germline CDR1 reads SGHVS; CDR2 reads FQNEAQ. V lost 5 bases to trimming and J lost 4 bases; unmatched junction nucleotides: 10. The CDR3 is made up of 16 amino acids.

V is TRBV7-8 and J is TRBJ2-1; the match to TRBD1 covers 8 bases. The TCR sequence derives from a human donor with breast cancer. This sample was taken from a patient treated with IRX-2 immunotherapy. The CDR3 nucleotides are TGTGCCAGCAGCACAGGACAGGGCGCGGGATACAATGAGCAGTTCTTC. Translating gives CASSTGQGAGYNEQFF. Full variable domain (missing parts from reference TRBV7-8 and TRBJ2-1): GAGVSQSPRYKVAKRGQDVALRCDPISGHVSLFWYQQALGQGPEFLTYFQNEAQLDKSGLPSDRFFAERPEGSVSTLKIQRTQQEDSAVYLCASSTGQGAGYNEQFFGPGTRLTVL.